One and the same sample provided the 23 T cell receptor beta chains below, sequenced in a study of radiation and T cells in renal cell carcinoma. Time point in this sample: baseline pretreatment blood. This sample's treatment: 15 Gy SBRT to primary tumor, nephrectomy 4 weeks later. This table comes from immunoSEQ multiplex PCR, and its TCRdb copy is limited to in-frame clones, with some not included. Of 110,000 to 150,000 clones in the sample, 83% were seen once. The specimen was blood, collected from a patient whose treatment included radiotherapy and nephrectomy. These receptors were obtained from a woman aged 45-59 years with renal cell carcinoma.

The V gene is TRBV5-4, the J gene TRBJ2-3; no firm D call. Germline CDR1 reads SGHNT; CDR2 reads YYREEE (reference sequence). V shed 3 bases and J shed 4 bases, with 9 bases lying between them. This CDR3 contains 13 residues. The CDR3 sequence is CASSSREPDTQYF. DNA for the CDR3: TGTGCCAGCAGCTCGCGCGAGCCAGATACGCAGTATTTT.

Remarks on this clone: One junction end disagrees with the germline gene, perhaps due to a read error. The V gene is TRBV6-5, the J gene TRBJ1-6, with D maybe TRBD1 (6 bases). Germline V CDR1 and CDR2: MNHEY, SVGAGI. There are 15 residues in the CDR3. CDR3 sequence (DNA): TGTGCCAGCAGTTACTCGCGGCAGGGGAACTCACCTCTCCACTTT. Protein product: CASSYSRQGNSPLHF.

The chain recombines TRBV7-2 with TRBJ1-1, with D unresolved. The germline gives CDR1 SGHTA, CDR2 FQGNSA. Trimming pared 3 bases from V and 3 bases from J, leaving 8 bases between. The CDR3 spans 13 residues. This chain's CDR3 is CASSFVGDTEAFF. CDR3 sequence (DNA): TGTGCCAGCAGCTTCGTCGGGGACACTGAAGCTTTCTTT. The whole variable domain, filled in from reference TRBV7-2 and TRBJ1-1, reads GAGVSQSPSNKVTEKGKDVELRCDPISGHTALYWYRQSLGQGLEFLIYFQGNSAPDKSGLPSDRFSAERTGGSVSTLTIQRTQQEDSAVYLCASSFVGDTEAFFGQGTRLTVV.

The genes are TRBV4-3 and TRBJ1-3; D unresolved. This CDR3 contains 15 residues. The germline V gene has CDR1 LGHNA and CDR2 YSLEER. V shed 0 bases and J shed 0 bases, with 6 bases lying between them. The chain's CDR3 is CASSQDRLSGNTIYF. For the CDR3, the DNA is TGCGCCAGCAGCCAAGATAGACTCTCTGGAAACACCATATATTTT.

The V call is TRBV5-1, the J call TRBJ1-1; tentative D call: TRBD1 (5 bases). CDR1 SGHRS and CDR2 YFSETQ come from the germline V gene. This CDR3 is built from 13 residues. V lost 0 bases and J lost 10, with 13 bases in between. The CDR3 loop is CASSLGQSERAFF. The DNA of the CDR3 is TGCGCCAGCAGCTTGGGACAGTCCGAAAGAGCTTTCTTT.

V usage is TRBV30 and J usage is TRBJ2-4; unclear D gene. The CDR3 has 16 residues. The ends were cut back, 0 bases at V and 1 base at J, with 13 bases in the middle. Germline lookup yields CDR1 GTSNPN and CDR2 SVGIG (reference sequence). DNA for the CDR3: TGTGCCTGGAGTGTAGGACCTTCCGGGGCCAAAAACATTCAGTACTTC. It specifies CAWSVGPSGAKNIQYF. Together with reference TRBV30 and TRBJ2-4, the CDR3 gives the full variable domain: SQTIHQWPATLVQPVGSPLSLECTVEGTSNPNLYWYRQAAGRGLQLLFYSVGIGQISSEVPQNLSASRPQDRQFILSSKKLLLSDSGFYLCAWSVGPSGAKNIQYFGAGTRLSVL.

V is TRBV5-1 and J is TRBJ2-7; TRBD2 aligns across 7 bases. The CDR3 contains 16 residues. V shed 4 bases and J 0 bases; nucleotides not matched to a gene: 10. The germline V gene has CDR1 SGHRS and CDR2 YFSETQ. CDR3 loop: CASSPPGGRSSYEQYF. The CDR3 DNA reads as TGCGCCAGCAGCCCCCCGGGGGGAAGGAGCTCCTACGAGCAGTACTTC.

V and J are TRBV2 and TRBJ1-3, with unresolved D. V was cut by 6 bases and J by 0 bases, with 12 bases left in between. CDR3 length: 15 residues. Germline V lookup: CDR1 SNHLY, CDR2 FYNNEI. The CDR3 nucleotides read TGTGCCAGCAGGGTACGGACTTCCTCTGGAAACACCATATATTTT. Protein: CASRVRTSSGNTIYF.

The count of this clone is one. The gene calls are TRBV30 and TRBJ2-1, with D maybe TRBD2 (5 bases). The length of the CDR3 is 15 residues. Germline V gene sequence: CDR1 GTSNPN, CDR2 SVGIG (reference sequence). The ends were cut back, 3 bases at V and 6 bases at J, with 18 bases in the middle. The CDR3 protein is CAWRASWSNVNEQFF. In nucleotides, the CDR3 is TGTGCCTGGAGAGCTAGCTGGTCTAACGTCAATGAGCAGTTCTTC.

V is TRBV7-2 and J is TRBJ1-2; tentatively, D is TRBD1 (5 bases). CDR3 length: 14 amino acids. Trimming removed 0 bases at V and 8 bases at J, with 13 bases between. Germline V gene lookup returns CDR1 SGHTA and CDR2 FQGNSA. CDR3 residues: CASSLARVLGGYTF. The CDR3 DNA reads TGTGCCAGCAGCTTAGCCAGGGTCCTGGGGGGCTACACCTTC.

The V gene is TRBV5-1, the J gene TRBJ2-1; D uncertain. V gave up 0 bases and J gave up 5 bases, with 6 bases separating them. This CDR3 region has 13 residues. Germline V gene lookup returns CDR1 SGHRS and CDR2 YFSETQ. CDR3 sequence reads: CASSLVYDNEQFF. CDR3 bases: TGCGCCAGCAGCTTGGTATACGACAATGAGCAGTTCTTC. Based on the CDR3 plus reference TRBV5-1 and TRBJ2-1, the full variable domain is KAGVTQTPRYLIKTRGQQVTLSCSPISGHRSVSWYQQTPGQGLQFLFEYFSETQRNKGNFPGRFSGRQFSNSRSEMNVSTLELGDSALYLCASSLVYDNEQFFGPGTRLTVL.

V gene TRBV9 combines with J gene TRBJ2-1; the D is unclear. Germline loops: CDR1 SGDLS, CDR2 YYNGEE. The V gene lost 0 bases and the J gene lost 5 bases, with 3 bases spanning the gap. The CDR3 is made up of 12 amino acids. CDR3 sequence reads: CASSVAHNEQFF. Written as DNA, the CDR3 is TGTGCCAGCAGCGTAGCTCACAATGAGCAGTTCTTC.

Of note for this clone: This is likely a read error, given that the CDR3 carries no conserved phenylalanine or tryptophan at its end. The limits of the CDR3 on the DNA are not certain, so only TCRdb's listed CDR3 is given. This rearrangement joins TRBV5-8 to TRBJ2-7. Germline values: CDR1 SGHTS, CDR2 YDEGEE. The CDR3 is 9 residues long, counting both termini. The CDR3 is CASSLTPYL.

V and J are TRBV6-1 and TRBJ1-6, with TRBD1 matching over 11 bases. CDR3 length: 14 amino acids. CDR1 and CDR2 (germline): MNHNS, SASEGT. Losses at the gene ends were 7 bases for V and 16 bases for J; bases not matched to a gene: 12. The CDR3 coding sequence is TGTGCCAGCAACCCCGGGACAGGGGGGCTAAATCTCCACTTT. Protein sequence: CASNPGTGGLNLHF.

The rearrangement uses TRBV7-2 and TRBJ1-5, with a possible D match to TRBD1 (5 bases). Germline V gene data show CDR1 as SGHTA and CDR2 as FQGNSA. The CDR3 spans 17 residues. Trimming removed 5 bases at V and 7 bases at J, with 24 bases between. The CDR3 DNA follows: TGTGCCAGCAGCCCAATCGTCCGGGTAGGGGCATTACAGCCCCAGCATTTT. This translates into CASSPIVRVGALQPQHF.

The rearrangement links TRBV7-2 to TRBJ2-3, with TRBD2 identical over 9 bases. Per the germline V gene, CDR1 is SGHTA and CDR2 is FQGNSA. This CDR3 is 14 amino acids long. J lost 4 bases, V lost 4 bases, and 3 bases had no gene match. CDR3 DNA sequence: TGTGCCAGCAGCTCAAGCGGGGGGCCAGATACGCAGTATTTT. Translated: CASSSSGGPDTQYF.

This sequence joins TRBV15 and TRBJ1-5; 8 positions match TRBD1. J gave up 6 bases and V 3 bases, and 7 bases lay outside the gene matches. Germline V gene data show CDR1 as LNHNV and CDR2 as YYDKDF (reference sequence). The CDR3 extends over 15 amino acids. The CDR3 is CATSSQTGESQPQHF. The CDR3 region has the DNA TGTGCCACCAGCAGCCAGACAGGGGAAAGTCAGCCCCAGCATTTT.

This clone was seen a single time. The V gene is TRBV5-1, the J gene TRBJ2-7; 8 nucleotides line up with TRBD1. The J segment lost 6 bases and the V segment lost 0 bases, leaving 2 bases of the junction unmatched. This CDR3 region has 13 residues. Germline V gene sequence: CDR1 SGHRS, CDR2 YFSETQ. CDR3 amino acids: CASSLGQGSEQYF. For the CDR3, the DNA is TGCGCCAGCAGCTTGGGACAGGGGAGCGAGCAGTACTTC.

The chain has TRBV15 and TRBJ2-5; D unresolved. CDR3 size: 15 residues. Germline CDR1 and CDR2: LNHNV and YYDKDF (reference sequence). Trimming cost V 0 bases and J 3 bases, with 11 bases left between them. The CDR3 sequence: CATSRDRGSEETQYF. Here the CDR3 DNA reads TGTGCCACCAGCAGAGATAGAGGTTCCGAAGAGACCCAGTACTTC.

The chain carries TRBV5-1 and TRBJ2-7, with a weak D call TRBD2 (6 bases). The CDR3 contains 15 residues. Trimming stripped 0 bases from V and 1 base from J, with 11 bases between. The germline V gene encodes CDR1 SGHRS and CDR2 YFSETQ. In DNA form, the CDR3 reads TGCGCCAGCAGCTTGGTTGAGGAGGGGTCCTACGAGCAGTACTTC. Its protein product is CASSLVEEGSYEQYF.

The CDR3 DNA is TGTGCCTGGAGTGTACCGGGACTTCCCCAGCATTTT. Translating gives CAWSVPGLPQHF. The chain couples TRBV30 to TRBJ1-5; D possibly corresponds to TRBD1 (5 bases). The length of the CDR3 is 12 residues. Germline values: CDR1 GTSNPN, CDR2 SVGIG (reference sequence). The V and J ends lost 0 bases and 10 bases respectively, with 10 bases between them.

This chain connects TRBV5-4 to TRBJ2-5; 11 nucleotides align to TRBD2. Germline loops: CDR1 SGHNT, CDR2 YYREEE (reference sequence). The length of the CDR3 is 14 residues. V lost 2 bases and J lost 3; bases outside the gene matches: 0. As DNA, the CDR3 is TGTGCCAGCAGCTTTAGCGGGGGGGAAGAGACCCAGTACTTC. It specifies CASSFSGGEETQYF.

The chain combines TRBV12-5 with TRBJ1-3; no firm D call. This CDR3 spans 16 amino acids. Germline V gives CDR1 LGHNT, CDR2 FRNRAP. Trimming stripped 7 bases from V and 0 bases from J, with 16 bases between. CDR3 region: CASEPRRRASGNTIYF. The CDR3 DNA sequence: TGTGCTAGTGAACCACGCCGACGGGCCTCTGGAAACACCATATATTTT.